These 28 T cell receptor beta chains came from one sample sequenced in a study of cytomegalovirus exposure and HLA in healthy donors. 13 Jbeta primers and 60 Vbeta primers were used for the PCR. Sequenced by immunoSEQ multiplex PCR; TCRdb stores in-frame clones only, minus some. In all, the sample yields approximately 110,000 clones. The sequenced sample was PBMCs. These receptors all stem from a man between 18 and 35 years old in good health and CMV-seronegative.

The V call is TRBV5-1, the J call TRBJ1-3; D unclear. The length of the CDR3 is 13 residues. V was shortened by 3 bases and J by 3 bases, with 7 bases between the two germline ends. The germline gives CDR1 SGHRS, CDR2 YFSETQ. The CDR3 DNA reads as TGCGCCAGCAGCTCCTCAGGTGGAAACACCATATATTTT. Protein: CASSSSGGNTIYF.

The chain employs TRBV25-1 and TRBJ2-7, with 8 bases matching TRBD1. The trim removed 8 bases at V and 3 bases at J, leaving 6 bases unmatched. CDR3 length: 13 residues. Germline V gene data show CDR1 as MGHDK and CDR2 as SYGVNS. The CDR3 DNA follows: TGTGCCAGCCGTGGACAGGGCCTCTACGAGCAGTACTTC. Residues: CASRGQGLYEQYF.

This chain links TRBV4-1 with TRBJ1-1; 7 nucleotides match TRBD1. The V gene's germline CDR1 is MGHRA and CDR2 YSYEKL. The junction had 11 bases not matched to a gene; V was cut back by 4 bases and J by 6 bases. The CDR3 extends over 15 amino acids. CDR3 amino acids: CASSRPDRDLSEAFF. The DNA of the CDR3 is TGCGCCAGCAGCCGCCCAGACAGGGATCTCTCTGAAGCTTTCTTT.

As DNA, the CDR3 is TGCGCCAGCAGCTTTGACACCCCCGGGATGAACACTGAAGCTTTCTTT. Translated: CASSFDTPGMNTEAFF. This rearrangement joins TRBV5-1 to TRBJ1-1; D gene unclear. Germline V lookup: CDR1 SGHRS, CDR2 YFSETQ. This CDR3 is built from 16 residues. Trimming pared 2 bases from V and 0 bases from J, leaving 14 bases between.

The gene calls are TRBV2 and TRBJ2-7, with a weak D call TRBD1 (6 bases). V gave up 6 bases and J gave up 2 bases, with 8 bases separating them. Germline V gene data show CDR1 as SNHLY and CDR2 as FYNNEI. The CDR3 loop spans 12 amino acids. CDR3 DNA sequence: TGTGCCAGCAGCGGGGACACCTACGAGCAGTACTTC. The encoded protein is CASSGDTYEQYF.

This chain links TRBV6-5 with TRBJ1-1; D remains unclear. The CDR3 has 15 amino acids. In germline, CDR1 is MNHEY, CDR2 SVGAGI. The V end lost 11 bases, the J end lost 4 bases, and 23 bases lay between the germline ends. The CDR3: CASRSGKLLLTEAFF. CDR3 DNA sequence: TGTGCCTCGCGCAGCGGCAAGCTTCTCCTCACTGAAGCTTTCTTT.

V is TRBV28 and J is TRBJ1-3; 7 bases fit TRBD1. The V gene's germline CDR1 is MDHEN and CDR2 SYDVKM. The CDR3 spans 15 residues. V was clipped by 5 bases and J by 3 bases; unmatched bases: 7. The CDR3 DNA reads TGTGCCAGCAGTGCCCCTGGGACAGTTGGAAACACCATATATTTT. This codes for CASSAPGTVGNTIYF. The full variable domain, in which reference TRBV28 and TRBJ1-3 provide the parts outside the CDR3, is DVKVTQSSRYLVKRTGEKVFLECVQDMDHENMFWYRQDPGLGLRLIYFSYDVKMKEKGDIPEGYSVSREKKERFSLILESASTNQTSMYLCASSAPGTVGNTIYFGEGSWLTVV.

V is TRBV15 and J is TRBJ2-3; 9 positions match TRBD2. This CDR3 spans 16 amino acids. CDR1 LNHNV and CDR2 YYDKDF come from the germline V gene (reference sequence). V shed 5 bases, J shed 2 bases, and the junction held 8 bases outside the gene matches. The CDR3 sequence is CATSEGLALNTDTQYF. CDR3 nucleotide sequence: TGTGCCACCAGCGAGGGACTAGCCCTGAACACAGATACGCAGTATTTT. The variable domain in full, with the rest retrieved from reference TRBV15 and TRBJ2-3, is DAMVIQNPRYQVTQFGKPVTLSCSQTLNHNVMYWYQQKSSQAPKLLFHYYDKDFNNEADTPDNFQSRRPNTSFCFLDIRSPGLGDTAMYLCATSEGLALNTDTQYFGPGTRLTVL.

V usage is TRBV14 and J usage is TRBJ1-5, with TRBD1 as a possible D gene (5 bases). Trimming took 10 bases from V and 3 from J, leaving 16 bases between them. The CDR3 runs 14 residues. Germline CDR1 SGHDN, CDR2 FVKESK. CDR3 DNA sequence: TGTGCCAACCTACCCAGGGTTGACAATCAGCCCCAGCATTTT. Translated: CANLPRVDNQPQHF.

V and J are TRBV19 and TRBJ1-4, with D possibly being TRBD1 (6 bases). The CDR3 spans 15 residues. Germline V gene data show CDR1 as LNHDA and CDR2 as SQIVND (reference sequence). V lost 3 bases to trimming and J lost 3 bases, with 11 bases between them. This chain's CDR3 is CASSISTGANEKLFF. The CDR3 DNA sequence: TGTGCCAGTAGTATCTCGACAGGTGCTAATGAAAAACTGTTTTTT.

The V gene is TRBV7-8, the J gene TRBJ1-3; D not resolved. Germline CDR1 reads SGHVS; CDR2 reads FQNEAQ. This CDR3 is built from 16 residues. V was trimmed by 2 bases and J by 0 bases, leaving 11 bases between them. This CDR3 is CASSLSGRNSGNTIYF. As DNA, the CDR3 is TGTGCCAGCAGCTTAAGTGGCAGAAACTCTGGAAACACCATATATTTT. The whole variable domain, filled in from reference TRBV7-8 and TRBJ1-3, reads GAGVSQSPRYKVAKRGQDVALRCDPISGHVSLFWYQQALGQGPEFLTYFQNEAQLDKSGLPSDRFFAERPEGSVSTLKIQRTQQEDSAVYLCASSLSGRNSGNTIYFGEGSWLTVV.

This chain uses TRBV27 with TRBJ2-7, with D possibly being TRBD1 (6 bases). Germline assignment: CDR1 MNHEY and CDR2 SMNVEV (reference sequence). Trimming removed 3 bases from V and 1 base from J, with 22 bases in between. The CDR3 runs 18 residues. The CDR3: CASSFLSSNPDSSYEQYF. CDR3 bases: TGTGCCAGCAGTTTTCTTTCTTCAAACCCGGACAGTTCCTACGAGCAGTACTTC.

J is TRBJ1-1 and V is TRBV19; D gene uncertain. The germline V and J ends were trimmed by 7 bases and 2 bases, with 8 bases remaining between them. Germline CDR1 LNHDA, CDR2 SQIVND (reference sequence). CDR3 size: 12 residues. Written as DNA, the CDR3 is TGTGCCAGTAAATACAGAAACACTGAAGCTTTCTTT. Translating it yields CASKYRNTEAFF.

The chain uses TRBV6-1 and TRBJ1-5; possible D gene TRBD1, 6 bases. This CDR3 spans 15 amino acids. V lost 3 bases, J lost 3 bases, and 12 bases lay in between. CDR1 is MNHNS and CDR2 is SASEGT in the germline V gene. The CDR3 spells CASSDQTGLNQPQHF. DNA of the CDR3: TGTGCCAGCAGTGATCAGACAGGCCTCAATCAGCCCCAGCATTTT.

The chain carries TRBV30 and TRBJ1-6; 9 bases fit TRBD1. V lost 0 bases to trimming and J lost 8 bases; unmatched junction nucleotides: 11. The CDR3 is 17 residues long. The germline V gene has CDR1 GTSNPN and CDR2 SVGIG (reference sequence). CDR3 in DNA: TGTGCCTGGAGTGTATTTTGGACAGGGGAATTGGATTCACCCCTCCACTTT. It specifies CAWSVFWTGELDSPLHF.

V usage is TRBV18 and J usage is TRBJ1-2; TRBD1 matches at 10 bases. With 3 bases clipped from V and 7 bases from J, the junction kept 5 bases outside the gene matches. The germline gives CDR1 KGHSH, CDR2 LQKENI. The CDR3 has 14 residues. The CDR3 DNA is TGTGCCAGCTCACCGACGACAGGGGGCTCTGGCTACACCTTC. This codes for CASSPTTGGSGYTF. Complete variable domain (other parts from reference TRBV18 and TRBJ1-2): NAGVMQNPRHLVRRRGQEARLRCSPMKGHSHVYWYRQLPEEGLKFMVYLQKENIIDESGMPKERFSAEFPKEGPSILRIQQVVRGDSAAYFCASSPTTGGSGYTFGSGTRLTVV.

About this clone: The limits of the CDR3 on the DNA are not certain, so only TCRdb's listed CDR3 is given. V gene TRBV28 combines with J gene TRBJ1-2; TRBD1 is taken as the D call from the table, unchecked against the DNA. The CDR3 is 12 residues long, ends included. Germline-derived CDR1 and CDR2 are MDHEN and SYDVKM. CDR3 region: CASSGGFGIGTF.

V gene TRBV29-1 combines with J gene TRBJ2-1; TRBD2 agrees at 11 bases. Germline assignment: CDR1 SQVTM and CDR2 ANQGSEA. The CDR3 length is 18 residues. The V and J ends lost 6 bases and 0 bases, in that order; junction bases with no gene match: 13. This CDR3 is CSVKGLAVPGSSYNEQFF. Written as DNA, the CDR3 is TGCAGCGTGAAGGGACTAGCGGTCCCAGGGAGCTCCTACAATGAGCAGTTCTTC.

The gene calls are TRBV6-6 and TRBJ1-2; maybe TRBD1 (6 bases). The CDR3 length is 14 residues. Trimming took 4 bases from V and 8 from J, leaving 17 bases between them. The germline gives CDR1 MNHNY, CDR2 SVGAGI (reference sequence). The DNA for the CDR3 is TGTGCCAGCAGTTCCCTTCGGGGGGCAGGAGGCTACACCTTC. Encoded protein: CASSSLRGAGGYTF.

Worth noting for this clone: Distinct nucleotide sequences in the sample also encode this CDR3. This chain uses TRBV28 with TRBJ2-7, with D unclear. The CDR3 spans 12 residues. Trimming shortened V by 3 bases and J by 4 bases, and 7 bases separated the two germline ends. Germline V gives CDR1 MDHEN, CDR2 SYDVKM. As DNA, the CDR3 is TGTGCCAGCAGTTTGACTGGGTACGAGCAGTACTTC. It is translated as CASSLTGYEQYF.

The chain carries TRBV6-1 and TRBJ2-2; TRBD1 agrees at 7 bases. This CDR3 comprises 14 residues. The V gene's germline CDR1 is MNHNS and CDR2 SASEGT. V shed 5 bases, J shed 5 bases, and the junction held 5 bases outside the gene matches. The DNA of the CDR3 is TGTGCCAGCAGTTGGGACAGAACAACCGGGGAGCTGTTTTTT. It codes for CASSWDRTTGELFF.

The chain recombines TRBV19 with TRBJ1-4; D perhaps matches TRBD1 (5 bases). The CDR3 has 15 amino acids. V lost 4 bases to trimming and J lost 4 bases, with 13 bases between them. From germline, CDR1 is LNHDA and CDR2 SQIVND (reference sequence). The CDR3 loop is CASSTVRDFNEKLFF. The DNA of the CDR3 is TGTGCCAGTAGTACTGTACGGGACTTTAATGAAAAACTGTTTTTT.

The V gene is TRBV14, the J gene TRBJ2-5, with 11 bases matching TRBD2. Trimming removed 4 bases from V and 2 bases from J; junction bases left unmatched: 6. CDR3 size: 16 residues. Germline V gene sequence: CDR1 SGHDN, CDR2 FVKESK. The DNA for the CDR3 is TGTGCCAGCAGCCCCAGGACTAGCGGGTCACAAGAGACCCAGTACTTC. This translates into CASSPRTSGSQETQYF.

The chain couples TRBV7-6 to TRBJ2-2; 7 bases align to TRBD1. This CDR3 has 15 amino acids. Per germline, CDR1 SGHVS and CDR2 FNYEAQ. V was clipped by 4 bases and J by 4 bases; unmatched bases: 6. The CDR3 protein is CASSSGTAFTGELFF. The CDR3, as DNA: TGTGCCAGCAGCTCCGGGACAGCATTCACCGGGGAGCTGTTTTTT. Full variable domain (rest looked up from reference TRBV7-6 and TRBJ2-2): GAGVSQSPRYKVTKRGQDVALRCDPISGHVSLYWYRQALGQGPEFLTYFNYEAQQDKSGLPNDRFSAERPEGSISTLTIQRTEQRDSAMYRCASSSGTAFTGELFFGEGSRLTVL.

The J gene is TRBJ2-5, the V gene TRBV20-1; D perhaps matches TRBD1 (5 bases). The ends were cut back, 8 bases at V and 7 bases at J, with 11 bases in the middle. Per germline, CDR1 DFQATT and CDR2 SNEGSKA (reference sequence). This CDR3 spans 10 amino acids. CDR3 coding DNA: TGCAGTCAAGGGGCAGGGACCCAGTACTTC. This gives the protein CSQGAGTQYF.

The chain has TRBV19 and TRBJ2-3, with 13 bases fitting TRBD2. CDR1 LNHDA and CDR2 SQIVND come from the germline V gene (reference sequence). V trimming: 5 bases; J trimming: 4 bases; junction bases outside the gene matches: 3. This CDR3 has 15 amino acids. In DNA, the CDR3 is TGTGCCAGTAGTCCAGGGACTAGCGGGGCAGATACGCAGTATTTT. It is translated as CASSPGTSGADTQYF.

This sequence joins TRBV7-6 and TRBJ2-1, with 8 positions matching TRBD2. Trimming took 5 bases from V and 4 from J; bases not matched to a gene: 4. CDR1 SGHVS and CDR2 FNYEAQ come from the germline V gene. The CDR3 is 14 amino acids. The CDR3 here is CASSNSGKYNEQFF. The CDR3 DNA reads TGTGCCAGCAGCAATAGCGGGAAATACAATGAGCAGTTCTTC. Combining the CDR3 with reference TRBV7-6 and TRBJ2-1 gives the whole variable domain GAGVSQSPRYKVTKRGQDVALRCDPISGHVSLYWYRQALGQGPEFLTYFNYEAQQDKSGLPNDRFSAERPEGSISTLTIQRTEQRDSAMYRCASSNSGKYNEQFFGPGTRLTVL.

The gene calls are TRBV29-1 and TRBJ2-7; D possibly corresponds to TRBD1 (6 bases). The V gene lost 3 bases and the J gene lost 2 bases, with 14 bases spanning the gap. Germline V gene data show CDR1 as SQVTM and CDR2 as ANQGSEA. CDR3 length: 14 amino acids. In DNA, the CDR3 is TGCAGCGTTGAGGTAGGGGGACCCCCCTACGAGCAGTACTTC. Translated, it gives CSVEVGGPPYEQYF.